This passage covers 20 T cell receptor delta chains from one sample sequenced in a study of human gamma delta and Vdelta1 T cells. TCRdb redid clone calling on the PCR reads using CATT. The sample lists about 190 delta-chain clones, approximately 16% occurring once. Sequenced: Vdelta1 gamma-delta T cells from blood. Receptors originate from a human donor in good health.

This clone is medium-sized (0.01 to 0.1%) within its sample. This chain links TRDV1 with TRDJ1, with 9 bases lining up with TRDD3. Germline V CDR1 and CDR2: TSWWSYY, QGS. J gave up 3 bases and V 6 bases, and 14 bases lay outside the gene matches. The CDR3 is 17 amino acids. The CDR3 DNA sequence: TGTGCTCTTGGAACGGGTAGAGGCGGGGGGATACCCGATAAACTCATCTTT. This translates into CALGTGRGGGIPDKLIF.

Notes on this clone: A read error likely explains this, since a far larger clone differs by one base. The chain combines TRDV1 with TRDJ1; TRDD3 matches at 11 bases. Germline assignment: CDR1 TSWWSYY and CDR2 QGS. CDR3 length: 19 amino acids. CDR3 residues: CALGDYAGGGYAYTDKRIF. The CDR3, as DNA: TGTGCTCTTGGGGATTACGCCGGTGGGGGATACGCATACACCGATAAACGCATCTTT.

This clone was counted a few times. TCRdb's listed protein matches a much larger clone and diverges from this DNA's translation at residue 8, likely through a read error; the protein shown comes from the DNA. The chain joins TRDV1 to TRDJ4; 7 bases align to TRDD2. Germline CDR1 is TSWWSYY and CDR2 is QGS. V gave up 1 base and J gave up 1 base; unmatched junction bases: 21. The CDR3 runs 20 residues. The CDR3 coding sequence is TGTGCTCTTGGGGAACAGGGGGTCTTCCTAACTCTTTTCGGCAACAGACCCCTGATCTTT. Its protein is CALGEQGVFLTLFGNRPLIF.

This clone has only a few counts. It differs at one base from a far larger clone, so likely a read error. The chain combines TRDV1 with TRDJ1, with TRDD3 matching over 10 bases. In germline, CDR1 is TSWWSYY, CDR2 QGS. The CDR3 is 23 residues long. The V gene end was trimmed by 2 bases and the J gene end by 0 bases; junction bases not matched to a gene: 24. CDR3 sequence: CALGELLPVLGDPVWVHTDKLIF. Here the CDR3 DNA reads TGTGCTCTTGGGGAATTACTGCCAGTACTGGGGGATCCGGTTTGGGTGCACACCGATAAACTCATCTTT.

About this clone: TCRdb shows a much larger clone's protein in place of this DNA's translation, and the two differ at residue 7, likely through a read error; the protein shown is translated from the DNA. This rearrangement joins TRDV1 to TRDJ1; D gene unclear. Germline V gene sequence: CDR1 TSWWSYY, CDR2 QGS. The CDR3 covers 15 residues. V was cut by 2 bases and J by 6 bases, with 16 bases left in between. The CDR3 bases are TGTGCTCTTGGGGAAGGCCCCCATATCCTTTATAAACTCATCTTT. Translating it yields CALGEGPHILYKLIF.

With regard to this clone: TCRdb records a much larger clone's protein for this DNA, with a difference at residue 19 that likely arises from a read error; the protein given is the translation of the DNA. The gene calls are TRDV1 and TRDJ1; 9 bases fit TRDD3. The CDR3 length is 21 residues. Germline CDR1 is TSWWSYY and CDR2 is QGS. CDR3 DNA sequence: TGTGCTCTTGGGGAATTCCTGCCTGCTTACTGGGGGACTTCTCACACCGATAAACGCATCTTT. Translation: CALGEFLPAYWGTSHTDKRIF.

This clone was seen only a few times. This probably arose from a read error, given a far larger clone one base away. Different DNA sequences within this sample yield the same CDR3. The V call is TRDV1, the J call TRDJ1; TRDD3 agrees at 11 bases. Germline V gene sequence: CDR1 TSWWSYY, CDR2 QGS. The CDR3 has 19 residues. CDR3 coding DNA: TGTGCTCTTGGGGATTACGCCGGTGGGGGATACGCATACACCGATAAGCTCATCTTT. Translation gives CALGDYAGGGYAYTDKLIF.

By sample fraction, this clone is hyperexpanded. This CDR3 is also generated by other DNA sequences in the sample. The chain employs TRDV1 and TRDJ1; 9 nucleotides line up with TRDD3. V lost 2 bases to trimming and J lost 0 bases; unmatched junction nucleotides: 19. Per germline, CDR1 TSWWSYY and CDR2 QGS. The CDR3 is made up of 21 amino acids. The CDR3 DNA is TGTGCTCTTGGGGAATTCCTGCCTGCTTACTGGGGGACTTCTCACACCGATAAACTCATCTTT. Translation: CALGEFLPAYWGTSHTDKLIF.

A few counts support this clone. Given a far larger clone just one base away, this is likely a sequencing read error. Other nucleotide sequences from this sample produce the same CDR3. The J gene is TRDJ1, the V gene TRDV1, with TRDD3 as a possible D gene (6 bases). Germline values: CDR1 TSWWSYY, CDR2 QGS. The CDR3 covers 18 residues. With 0 bases removed from V and 0 bases from J, the gap between germline ends came to 17 bases. In nucleotides, the CDR3 is TGTGCTCTTGGGGAACTAGAGTCCCAACTGGGACACACCGATAAACTCATCTTT. Protein sequence: CALGELESQLGHTDKLIF.

This clone turned up a few times. The TCRdb protein comes from a much larger clone and disagrees with this DNA's translation at residue 6, likely due to a read error; the protein given here is derived from the DNA. V usage is TRDV1 and J usage is TRDJ1; D unclear. In germline, CDR1 is TSWWSYY, CDR2 QGS. The CDR3 is 20 amino acids. Trimming removed 1 base from V and 0 bases from J, with 24 bases in between. The DNA for the CDR3 is TGTGCTCTTGGGGAACGTGGCGGGAGAGGAGCGCGAGGGTACACCGATAAACTCATCTTT. As protein: CALGERGGRGARGYTDKLIF.

A word on this clone: TCRdb attributes to this sequence the protein of a much larger clone, which differs from the DNA translation at residue 3; a read error is likely, and the protein displayed is translated from the DNA. The chain carries TRDV1 and TRDJ1; 7 bases agree with TRDD3. The CDR3 loop spans 18 amino acids. Germline V gives CDR1 TSWWSYY, CDR2 QGS. The CDR3 is CARGELESQLGHTDKLIF. The CDR3 DNA reads TGTGCTCGTGGGGAACTAGAGTCCCAACTGGGGCACACCGATAAACTCATCTTT.

This clone was observed a handful of times. This chain connects TRDV1 to TRDJ1, with D perhaps matching TRDD3 (5 bases). Trimming cost V 10 bases and J 8 bases, with 11 bases left between them. The germline gives CDR1 TSWWSYY, CDR2 QGS. The CDR3 has 10 residues. CDR3 DNA sequence: TGTGCTCGGGGAATGGGGAAACTCATCTTT. This gives the protein CARGMGKLIF.

The sample holds a few counts of this clone. The amino acid sequence in TCRdb belongs to a much larger clone and departs from this DNA's translation at residue 7, likely a sequencing read error; the sequence shown is translated from the DNA. V usage is TRDV1 and J usage is TRDJ1; 10 nucleotides agree with TRDD3. Looked up from germline, CDR1 is TSWWSYY and CDR2 is QGS. The CDR3 covers 23 residues. V was pared by 2 bases and J by 0 bases, with 24 bases of the junction left unmatched. The CDR3 coding sequence is TGTGCTCTTGGGGAATTACAGCCAGTACTGGGGGATCCGGTTTGGGTGTACACCGATAAACTCATCTTT. Encoded protein: CALGELQPVLGDPVWVYTDKLIF.

A word on this clone: A read error likely explains why the TCRdb protein, taken from a much larger clone, differs from this DNA's translation at residue 12; the protein shown is translated from the DNA. This chain links TRDV1 with TRDJ1; weak D call: TRDD3 (5 bases). V dropped 4 bases and J dropped 8 bases, with 26 bases sitting between them. The germline V gene encodes CDR1 TSWWSYY and CDR2 QGS. The CDR3 length is 17 residues. DNA of the CDR3: TGTGCTCTTGGGGGGTCCACTGTGCTGCGGGGAGTGGGGAAACTCATCTTT. Translation: CALGGSTVLRGVGKLIF.

This clone was counted a few times. The protein given by TCRdb reflects a much larger clone and differs at residue 19 from this DNA's translation, likely from a read error; the protein shown is the DNA's translation. The chain has TRDV1 and TRDJ1; 11 nucleotides match TRDD3. From germline, CDR1 is TSWWSYY and CDR2 QGS. CDR3 length: 21 residues. The CDR3 sequence: CALGPRLQFTVLGDNTDKRIF. The CDR3 DNA follows: TGTGCTCTTGGGCCTCGCCTCCAGTTCACCGTACTGGGGGATAACACCGATAAACGCATCTTT.

This clone appeared a few times. TCRdb has a much larger clone's protein, which differs at residue 9 from the translation of this DNA, likely because of a read error; what is shown is the protein translated from the DNA. V gene TRDV1 combines with J gene TRDJ1, with 10 bases that match TRDD3. This CDR3 comprises 22 residues. Germline trimming cut 1 base from V and 10 bases from J; bases unmatched to any gene: 30. Germline CDR1 and CDR2: TSWWSYY and QGS. The CDR3 loop reads CALGEPYRDFLRGIRSPWGLIF. CDR3 bases: TGTGCTCTTGGGGAACCCTATCGGGACTTCCTACGGGGGATACGATCACCGTGGGGACTCATCTTT.

Regarding this clone: A far larger clone is just one base off, so this is likely a read error. Other DNA variants within this sample encode the same CDR3. V usage is TRDV1 and J usage is TRDJ1; 7 positions agree with TRDD3. CDR3 length: 21 residues. CDR1 and CDR2 (germline): TSWWSYY, QGS. V was clipped by 1 base and J by 0 bases; unmatched bases: 20. CDR3 region: CALGERRVLLGIPAYTDKLIF. The CDR3 bases are TGTGCTCTTGGGGAACGGCGGGTCTTACTGGGGATTCCAGCGTACACCGATAAACTCATCTTT.

A few counts support this clone. TCRdb's protein for this DNA is that of a much larger clone and differs from the translation at residue 3, likely a read error; the protein shown is the DNA translation. This chain uses TRDV1 with TRDJ1; 11 bases fit TRDD3. CDR1 and CDR2 (germline): TSWWSYY, QGS. This CDR3 has 23 amino acids. The CDR3 DNA reads TGTGCTTTTGGTAAAGGAGCTGTACGTCAGTACTGGGGGATAGTTCTGTACACCGATAAACTCATCTTT. Protein: CAFGKGAVRQYWGIVLYTDKLIF.

As concerns this clone: A far larger clone differs by one base, so this is likely a read error. This chain joins TRDV1 and TRDJ1, with 11 bases identical to TRDD3. CDR1 TSWWSYY and CDR2 QGS come from the germline V gene. This CDR3 has 19 amino acids. V shed 3 bases, J shed 0 bases, and the junction held 12 bases outside the gene matches. This CDR3 reads CALGEYAGGGYAYTDKLIF. In DNA, the CDR3 is TGTGCTCTTGGGGAGTACGCCGGTGGGGGATACGCATACACCGATAAACTCATCTTT.

This clone was detected only a few times. This DNA translates differently at residue 12 from the TCRdb protein, which is that of a much larger clone; a read error is likely, and the protein shown is the DNA's own translation. The chain combines TRDV1 with TRDJ1, with unresolved D. V lost 5 bases and J lost 1, with 23 bases in between. This CDR3 is built from 18 residues. CDR1 is TSWWSYY and CDR2 is QGS in the germline V gene. The CDR3: CALGYSGYKLPSTDKLIF. The CDR3 DNA sequence: TGTGCTCTTGGGTACTCGGGGTACAAACTGCCTAGCACCGATAAACTCATCTTT.